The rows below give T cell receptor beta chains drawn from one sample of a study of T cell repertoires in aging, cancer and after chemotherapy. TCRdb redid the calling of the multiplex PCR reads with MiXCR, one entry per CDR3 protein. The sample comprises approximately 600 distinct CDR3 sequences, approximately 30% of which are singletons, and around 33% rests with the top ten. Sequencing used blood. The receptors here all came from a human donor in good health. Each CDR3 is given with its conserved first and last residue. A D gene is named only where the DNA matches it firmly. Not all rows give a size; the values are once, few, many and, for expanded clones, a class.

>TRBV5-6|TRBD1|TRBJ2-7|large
CASSPVRGRGQYEQYF
TGTGCCAGCAGCCCAGTGAGAGGCAGGGGGCAGTACGAGCAGTACTTC
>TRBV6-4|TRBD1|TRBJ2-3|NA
CASSDGQGGTAGADTQYF
TGTGCCAGCAGTGACGGACAGGGGGGGACAGCGGGAGCAGATACGCAGTATTTT
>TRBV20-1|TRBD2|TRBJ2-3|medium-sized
CSARDGGRASYTDTQYF
TGCAGTGCTAGAGATGGCGGGAGGGCCTCGTACACAGATACGCAGTATTTT
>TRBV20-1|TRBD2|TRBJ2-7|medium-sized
CSMTSGSYEQYF
TGCAGTATGACTAGCGGGAGTTACGAGCAGTACTTC
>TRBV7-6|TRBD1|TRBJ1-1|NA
CASSPGGTGEAFF
TGTGCCAGCAGCCCAGGGGGTACAGGGGAAGCTTTCTTT
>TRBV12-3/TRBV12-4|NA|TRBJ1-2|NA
CASSGDGGGYGYTF
TGTGCCAGCAGTGGCGACGGGGGAGGCTATGGCTACACCTTC
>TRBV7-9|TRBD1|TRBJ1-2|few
CASRIGGVYGYTF
TGTGCCAGCAGGATAGGGGGCGTCTATGGCTACACCTTC
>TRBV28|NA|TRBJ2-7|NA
CASSATLRYKSSYEQYF
TGTGCCAGCAGTGCGACGCTGCGGTACAAGAGCTCCTACGAGCAGTACTTC
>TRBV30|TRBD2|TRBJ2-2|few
CAWHPGLPRSTGELFF
TGTGCCTGGCACCCGGGACTACCGAGGTCGACCGGGGAGCTGTTTTTT
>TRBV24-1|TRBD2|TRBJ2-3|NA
CATSPGTSGRASEEDTQYF
TGTGCCACCAGTCCCGGGACTAGCGGGAGGGCATCTGAGGAAGATACGCAGTATTTT
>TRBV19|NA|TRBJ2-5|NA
CASMGFYGGGQETQYF
TGTGCCAGTATGGGGTTCTACGGGGGTGGACAAGAGACCCAGTACTTC
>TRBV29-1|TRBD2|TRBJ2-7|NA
CSVRGRGAYEQYF
TGCAGCGTGCGGGGTCGGGGGGCCTACGAGCAGTACTTC
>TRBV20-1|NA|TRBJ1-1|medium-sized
CSARPPTDMAFF
TGCAGTGCTAGACCCCCGACTGATATGGCTTTCTTT
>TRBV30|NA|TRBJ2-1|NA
CAWTGQGRVHEQFF
TGTGCCTGGACAGGGCAGGGGAGGGTCCATGAGCAGTTCTTC
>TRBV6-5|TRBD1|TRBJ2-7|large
CASSYNRGPAEQYF
TGTGCCAGCAGTTACAACAGGGGCCCCGCCGAGCAGTACTTC
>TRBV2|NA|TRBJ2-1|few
CASSPRTSYNEQFF
TGTGCCAGCAGTCCTAGGACAAGCTACAATGAGCAGTTCTTC
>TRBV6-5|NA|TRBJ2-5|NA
CASSFGIQETQYF
TGTGCCAGCAGTTTCGGGATCCAAGAGACCCAGTACTTC
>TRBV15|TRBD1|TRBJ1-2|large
CATSFQGVGYGYTF
TGTGCCACCAGCTTTCAGGGGGTGGGCTATGGCTACACCTTC
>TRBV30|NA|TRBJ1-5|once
CAWSVRRGNQPQHF
TGTGCCTGGAGTGTACGAAGAGGCAATCAGCCACAGCATTTT
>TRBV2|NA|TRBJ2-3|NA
CASSYRGTDTQYF
TGTGCCAGCAGTTACAGAGGCACAGATACGCAGTATTTT
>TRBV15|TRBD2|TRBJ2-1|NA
CATSRVAGELHEQFF
TGTGCCACCAGCAGAGTGGCGGGAGAGTTGCATGAGCAGTTCTTC
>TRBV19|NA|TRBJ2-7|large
CASSARETYEQYF
TGTGCCAGTAGTGCGAGGGAGACATACGAGCAGTACTTC
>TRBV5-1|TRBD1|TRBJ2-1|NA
CASSQGQGANEQFF
TGCGCCAGCAGCCAGGGACAGGGGGCTAATGAGCAGTTCTTC
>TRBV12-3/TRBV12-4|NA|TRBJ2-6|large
CASSAPGPDSGANVLTF
TGTGCCAGCAGTGCACCGGGACCCGACTCTGGGGCCAACGTCCTGACTTTC
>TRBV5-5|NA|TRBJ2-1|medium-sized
CASSAGPGPRYEQFF
TGTGCCAGCAGCGCGGGGCCAGGCCCGAGATATGAGCAGTTCTTC
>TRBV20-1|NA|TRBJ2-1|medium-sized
CSASGGAVRNEQFF
TGCAGTGCCTCCGGAGGGGCGGTGAGGAATGAGCAGTTCTTC
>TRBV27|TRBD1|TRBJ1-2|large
CASSLYRSQGRDYGYTF
TGTGCCAGCAGTTTATACCGATCACAGGGGCGGGACTATGGCTACACCTTC
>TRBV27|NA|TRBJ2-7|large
CASIGRESYEQYF
TGTGCCAGCATTGGGCGGGAATCCTACGAGCAGTACTTC
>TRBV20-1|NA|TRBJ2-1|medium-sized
CSAAADSYNEQFF
TGCAGTGCTGCAGCGGACTCCTACAATGAGCAGTTCTTC
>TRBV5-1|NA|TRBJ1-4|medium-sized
CASSLAGPLLEKLFF
TGCGCCAGCAGCTTGGCGGGACCGCTGCTGGAAAAACTGTTTTTT
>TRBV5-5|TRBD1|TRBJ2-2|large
CASSLDWTGGRSAGELFF
TGTGCCAGCAGCTTGGACTGGACAGGGGGCAGATCTGCCGGGGAGCTGTTTTTT
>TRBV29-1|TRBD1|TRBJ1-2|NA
CSVVQGADGYTF
TGCAGCGTTGTCCAGGGGGCGGATGGCTACACCTTC
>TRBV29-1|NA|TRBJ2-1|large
CSVEPLFEGPDNEQFF
TGCAGCGTTGAACCCCTATTCGAGGGCCCAGACAATGAGCAGTTCTTC
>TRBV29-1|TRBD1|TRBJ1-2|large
CSVGADRALQTYGYTF
TGCAGCGTTGGAGCGGACAGGGCCCTTCAGACCTATGGCTACACCTTC
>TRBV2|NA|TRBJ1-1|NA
CASGRSGKNTEAFF
TGTGCCAGCGGACGAAGCGGAAAGAACACTGAAGCTTTCTTT
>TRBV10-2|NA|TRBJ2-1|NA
CASIPGRTGPGSSYNEQFF
TGCGCCAGCATCCCAGGGCGCACAGGGCCAGGGAGCTCCTACAATGAGCAGTTCTTC
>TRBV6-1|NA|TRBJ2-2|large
CASSDLSGKGTGELFF
TGTGCCAGCAGTGACTTGTCAGGGAAAGGCACCGGGGAGCTGTTTTTT
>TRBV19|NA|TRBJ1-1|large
CASSSREGNTEAFF
TGTGCCAGTAGTTCCAGGGAGGGTAACACTGAAGCTTTCTTT
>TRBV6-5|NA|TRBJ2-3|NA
CASSSREATDTQYF
TGTGCCAGCAGTTCCCGGGAAGCCACAGATACGCAGTATTTT
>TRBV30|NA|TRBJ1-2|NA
CAWSLNYGYTF
TGTGCCTGGAGTTTGAACTATGGCTACACCTTC
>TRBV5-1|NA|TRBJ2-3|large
CASSLDTLEDTQYF
TGCGCCAGCAGCTTGGATACTTTAGAAGATACGCAGTATTTT
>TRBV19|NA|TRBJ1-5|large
CASSILISNQPQHF
TGTGCCAGTAGTATCCTGATTAGCAATCAGCCCCAGCATTTT
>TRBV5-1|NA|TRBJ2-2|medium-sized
CASSRGGENTGELFF
TGCGCCAGCAGCCGCGGCGGGGAGAACACCGGGGAGCTGTTTTTT
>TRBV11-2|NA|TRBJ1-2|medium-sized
CASSLDLARGYTF
TGTGCCAGCAGCTTAGATCTGGCCCGGGGCTACACCTTC
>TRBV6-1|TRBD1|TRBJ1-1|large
CASSESTGVDTEAFF
TGTGCCAGCAGTGAATCGACAGGGGTTGACACTGAAGCTTTCTTT
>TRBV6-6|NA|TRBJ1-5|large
CASSRRASRDNQPQHF
TGTGCCAGCAGCCGCCGGGCATCCCGGGACAATCAGCCCCAGCATTTT
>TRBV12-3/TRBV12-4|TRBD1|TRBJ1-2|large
CASSLGGTVYGYTF
TGTGCCAGCAGTTTAGGAGGGACAGTCTATGGCTACACCTTC
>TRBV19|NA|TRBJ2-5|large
CASSLTGTSRTQYF
TGTGCCAGTAGTTTAACCGGGACGTCAAGGACCCAGTACTTC
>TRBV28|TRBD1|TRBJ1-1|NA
CTSSSGTGDLNTEAFF
TGTACCAGTAGTTCCGGGACAGGGGACTTGAACACTGAAGCTTTCTTT
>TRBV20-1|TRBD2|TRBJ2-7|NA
CSATTSGRRDGVIGQYF
TGCAGTGCTACGACTAGCGGGAGAAGGGATGGGGTGATTGGGCAGTACTTC
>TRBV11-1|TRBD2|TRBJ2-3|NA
CASSGPAGASTDTQYF
TGTGCCAGCAGCGGACCAGCGGGGGCCAGCACAGATACGCAGTATTTT
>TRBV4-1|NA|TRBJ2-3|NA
CASSPRKDTQYF
TGCGCCAGCAGCCCTCGGAAAGATACGCAGTATTTT
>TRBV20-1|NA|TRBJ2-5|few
CSAGAQVGETQYF
TGCAGTGCTGGGGCCCAGGTAGGAGAGACCCAGTACTTC
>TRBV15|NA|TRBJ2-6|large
CATSGLGNSGANVLTF
TGTGCCACCAGCGGATTGGGTAACTCTGGGGCCAACGTCCTGACTTTC